This paragraph reports one TCR beta chain. V shed 4 bases and J shed 2 bases, with 12 bases lying between them. Germline values: CDR1 ENHRY, CDR2 SYGVKD. The CDR3 consists of 14 residues. The data belong to a study of T cells after yellow fever vaccination. TCRdb recomputed calls from the 5' RACE reads with MiXCR, one row per CDR3 protein. The table lists about 350,000 distinct CDR3 sequences, roughly 8.3% of them singletons. This TCR was sampled from a man between 18 and 35 years old who received the YFV17D yellow fever vaccine. The rearrangement links TRBV10-3 to TRBJ2-7; D could derive from TRBD1 or TRBD2 (5 bases each). The sequenced sample was PBMCs, obtained roughly 47 days after the first yellow fever vaccination. In DNA form, the CDR3 reads TGTGCCATCAGTGGGGGCGCGGGTCCCTACGAGCAGTACTTC. This codes for CAISGGAGPYEQYF.